These T cell receptor beta chains were read from a single sample in a study of blood T cell repertoires in COVID-19. This table comes from immunoSEQ multiplex PCR, and its TCRdb copy is limited to in-frame clones, with some not included. The sample carries 180,000 or so clones, about 86% recorded once. Sequenced material: peripheral blood. These receptors all stem from a man aged 60-69 years with acute or convalescent COVID-19. The CDR3 runs from the conserved cysteine through the conserved F or W. D genes are given only for firm matches. The size entry is marked missing in some rows and otherwise reads once, few, many or a size class.

v_gene: TRBV5-4
j_gene: TRBJ1-2
abundance: NA
d_gene: NA
CDR3nt: TGTGCCAGCAGCGGGACCGGGACACTTAACTATGGCTACACCTTC
CDR3aa: CASSGTGTLNYGYTF

v_gene: TRBV3-1/TRBV3-2
j_gene: TRBJ2-1
abundance: NA
d_gene: TRBD2
CDR3nt: TGTGCCAGCAGCCATTCCCGGACTAGCGGGAGAAATGAGCAGTTCTTC
CDR3aa: CASSHSRTSGRNEQFF

v_gene: TRBV27
j_gene: TRBJ2-1
abundance: NA
d_gene: TRBD2
CDR3nt: TGTGCCACCTCTCTAGCGGGAGGGAGCTCCTACAATGAGCAGTTCTTC
CDR3aa: CATSLAGGSSYNEQFF

v_gene: TRBV10-3
j_gene: TRBJ1-1
abundance: NA
d_gene: TRBD1
CDR3nt: TGTGCCATCAGTGAGATGGAGACAGGGTACACTGAAGCTTTCTTT
CDR3aa: CAISEMETGYTEAFF

v_gene: TRBV5-1
j_gene: TRBJ2-5
abundance: NA
d_gene: TRBD2
CDR3nt: TGCGCCAGCAGCTTGGGGGATCTAGCGGGGCAAGAGACCCAGTACTTC
CDR3aa: CASSLGDLAGQETQYF

v_gene: TRBV9
j_gene: TRBJ1-1
abundance: NA
d_gene: NA
CDR3nt: TGTGCCAGCAGCGTAGCGGGGGGGGCGACTGAAGCTTTCTTT
CDR3aa: CASSVAGGATEAFF

v_gene: TRBV5-1
j_gene: TRBJ2-7
abundance: NA
d_gene: TRBD2
CDR3nt: TGCGCCAGCAGCTACCTAGCGGGAGTTAGCGAGCAGTACTTC
CDR3aa: CASSYLAGVSEQYF

v_gene: TRBV6-5
j_gene: TRBJ2-7
abundance: once
d_gene: TRBD1
CDR3nt: TGTGCCAGCAGTTACTCCGGGACAGTCTACGAGCAGTACTTC
CDR3aa: CASSYSGTVYEQYF

v_gene: TRBV5-1
j_gene: TRBJ1-6
abundance: NA
d_gene: TRBD1
CDR3nt: TGCGCCAGCAGCTTGGAGACAGGGGTGGTTTCACCCCTCCACTTT
CDR3aa: CASSLETGVVSPLHF

v_gene: TRBV7-9
j_gene: TRBJ1-2
abundance: NA
d_gene: TRBD1
CDR3nt: TGTGCCAGCAGCCCACAAACAGGGGGCCGGGATGGCTACACCTTC
CDR3aa: CASSPQTGGRDGYTF

v_gene: TRBV5-4
j_gene: TRBJ1-4
abundance: NA
d_gene: TRBD1
CDR3nt: TGTGCCAGCAGCGCGGGACAGGGGCTTGGTGAAAAACTGTTTTTT
CDR3aa: CASSAGQGLGEKLFF

v_gene: TRBV19
j_gene: TRBJ1-1
abundance: NA
d_gene: NA
CDR3nt: TGTGCCAGTAGTATTTATGGAAGAGGGGGTGCTGAAGCTTTCTTT
CDR3aa: CASSIYGRGGAEAFF

v_gene: TRBV11-2
j_gene: TRBJ1-1
abundance: NA
d_gene: TRBD1
CDR3nt: TGTGCCAGCAGCTTAGTGGGCAGGGGGGAAGGCACTGAAGCTTTCTTT
CDR3aa: CASSLVGRGEGTEAFF

v_gene: TRBV28
j_gene: TRBJ1-5
abundance: NA
d_gene: NA
CDR3nt: TGTGCCAGCATCCGGGGGGGCGGCGGTCCCAATCAGCCCCAGCATTTT
CDR3aa: CASIRGGGGPNQPQHF

v_gene: TRBV2
j_gene: TRBJ2-5
abundance: once
d_gene: TRBD1
CDR3nt: TGTGCCAGCAGTGACAGGGGGGAGACCCAGTACTTC
CDR3aa: CASSDRGETQYF

v_gene: TRBV27
j_gene: TRBJ2-7
abundance: NA
d_gene: TRBD2
CDR3nt: TGTGCCAGCAGAAGGGGGACTAGCGGGTTGTACGAGCAGTACTTC
CDR3aa: CASRRGTSGLYEQYF

v_gene: TRBV20-1
j_gene: TRBJ1-2
abundance: NA
d_gene: NA
CDR3nt: TGCAGTGCTAGTTGGTCCGGAGTAGGCTACACCTTC
CDR3aa: CSASWSGVGYTF

v_gene: TRBV5-4
j_gene: TRBJ2-7
abundance: NA
d_gene: NA
CDR3nt: TGTGCCAGCAGCTTGGATCCAGCGAGAAGCTCCTACGAGCAGTACTTC
CDR3aa: CASSLDPARSSYEQYF

v_gene: TRBV12-3/TRBV12-4
j_gene: TRBJ1-2
abundance: NA
d_gene: NA
CDR3nt: TGTGCCAGCAGTTTAGAGTTCAGCTATGGCTACACCTTC
CDR3aa: CASSLEFSYGYTF

v_gene: TRBV19
j_gene: TRBJ2-2
abundance: NA
d_gene: TRBD2
CDR3nt: TGTGCCAGTAGCCGCGGAGTAGCGGGACTAAACACCGGGGAGCTGTTTTTT
CDR3aa: CASSRGVAGLNTGELFF

v_gene: TRBV21-1
j_gene: TRBJ2-7
abundance: NA
d_gene: NA
CDR3nt: TGTGCCAGCAGCCCGGACCCATACAACCGGGACAGGGATTACGAGCAGTACTTC
CDR3aa: CASSPDPYNRDRDYEQYF

v_gene: TRBV24-1
j_gene: TRBJ2-1
abundance: NA
d_gene: TRBD2
CDR3nt: TGTGCCACTGGGACTAGCGGGAGGGCCTCACTCAATGAGCAGTTCTTC
CDR3aa: CATGTSGRASLNEQFF

v_gene: TRBV29-1
j_gene: TRBJ1-2
abundance: few
d_gene: TRBD1
CDR3nt: TGCAGCGTTGAAGCAGGGGGCGTTTCCCGCAGGGGCTACACCTTC
CDR3aa: CSVEAGGVSRRGYTF

v_gene: TRBV6-5
j_gene: TRBJ2-7
abundance: NA
d_gene: NA
CDR3nt: TGTGCCAGCAGGTTATATCAGGGAACCTACGAGCAGTACTTC
CDR3aa: CASRLYQGTYEQYF

v_gene: TRBV5-1
j_gene: TRBJ1-2
abundance: NA
d_gene: NA
CDR3nt: TGCGCCAGCAGCTTGGCTCAGGGTGAAGGCTACACCTTC
CDR3aa: CASSLAQGEGYTF